The T cell receptor beta chain under discussion was sequenced for a study of T cells expressing NK-cell markers. Overall study context: Sorted CD3+CD56-NKG2C+, CD3+CD56+NKG2C+ and CD3+CD56+NKG2C- T cells supplied the TCR beta repertoires. HCMV seropositivity characterized most of the eight sequenced donors, and seronegativity one.

The CDR3 runs 19 residues. In germline, CDR1 is MGHDK, CDR2 SYGVNS. Study observations and caveats: Dominant NKG2C+ clonotype frequencies of roughly 1.0-7.5% of CD8+ T cells were measured in about 6 donors.

The authors made TCR beta cDNA libraries by 5'RACE template switching. This switching added a universal primer site and UMIs. TCRdb processed the 5' RACE reads again and assigns one entry to each CDR3 protein, with no DNA. The table lists 400,000 or so distinct CDR3 sequences. Note on this clonotype: Its antigen is not known.

The genes are TRBV25-1 and TRBJ2-5; no DNA is available, so the TRBD2 call from TCRdb remains unchecked. This receptor was obtained from a woman aged 45-65 years in good health. Sequenced material: blood T cells: a sorted CD56 or NKG2C T cell subset, CD4+ or CD8+ T cells, or bulk PBMC T cells (not recorded which). The CDR3 loop reads CASSELRGLAGGVQETQYF.